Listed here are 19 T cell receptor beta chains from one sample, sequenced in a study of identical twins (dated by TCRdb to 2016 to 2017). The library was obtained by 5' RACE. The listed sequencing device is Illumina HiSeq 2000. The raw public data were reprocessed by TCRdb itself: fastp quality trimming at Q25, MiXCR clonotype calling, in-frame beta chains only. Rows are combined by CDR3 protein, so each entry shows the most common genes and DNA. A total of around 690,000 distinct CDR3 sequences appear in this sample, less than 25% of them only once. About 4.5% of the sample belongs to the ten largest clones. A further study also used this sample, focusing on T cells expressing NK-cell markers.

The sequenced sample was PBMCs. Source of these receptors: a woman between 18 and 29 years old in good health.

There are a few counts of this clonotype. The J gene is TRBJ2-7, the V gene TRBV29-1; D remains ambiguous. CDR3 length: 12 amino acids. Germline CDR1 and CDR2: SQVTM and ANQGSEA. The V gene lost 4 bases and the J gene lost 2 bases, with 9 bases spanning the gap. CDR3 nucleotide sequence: TGCAGCGTTGTCTGGGGAACCTACGAGCAGTACTTC. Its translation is CSVVWGTYEQYF.

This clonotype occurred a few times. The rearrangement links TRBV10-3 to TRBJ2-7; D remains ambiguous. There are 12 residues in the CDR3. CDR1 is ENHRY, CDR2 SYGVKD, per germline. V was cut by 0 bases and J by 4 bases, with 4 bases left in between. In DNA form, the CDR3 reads TGTGCCATCAGTGAGTCGATTTACGAGCAGTACTTC. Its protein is CAISESIYEQYF.

The CDR3, as DNA: TGTGCCAGCAGTGGCAACCCCGGGACAGGAAGATCGTACGAGCAGTACTTC. Translated: CASSGNPGTGRSYEQYF. This chain connects TRBV25-1 to TRBJ2-7, with TRBD1 identical over 8 bases. The CDR3 loop spans 17 amino acids. The germline CDR1 and CDR2 sequences are MGHDK and SYGVNS. Unmatched junction bases numbered 15, after V lost 4 bases and J lost 4 bases.

CDR3 loop: CASSRDISGANVLTF. The CDR3 nucleotides are TGCGCCAGCAGCCGCGACATATCCGGGGCCAACGTCCTGACTTTC. This chain joins TRBV5-1 and TRBJ2-6; D uncertain. CDR1 SGHRS and CDR2 YFSETQ come from the germline V gene. V dropped 4 bases and J dropped 4 bases, with 12 bases sitting between them. This CDR3 region has 15 residues. The full variable domain, rest sourced from reference TRBV5-1 and TRBJ2-6, is KAGVTQTPRYLIKTRGQQVTLSCSPISGHRSVSWYQQTPGQGLQFLFEYFSETQRNKGNFPGRFSGRQFSNSRSEMNVSTLELGDSALYLCASSRDISGANVLTFGAGSRLTVL.

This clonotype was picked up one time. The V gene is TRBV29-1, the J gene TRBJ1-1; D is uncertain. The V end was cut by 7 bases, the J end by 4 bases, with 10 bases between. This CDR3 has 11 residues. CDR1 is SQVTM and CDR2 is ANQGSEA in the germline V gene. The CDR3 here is CSGLGLTEAFF. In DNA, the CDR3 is TGCAGCGGCCTAGGGCTCACTGAAGCTTTCTTT.

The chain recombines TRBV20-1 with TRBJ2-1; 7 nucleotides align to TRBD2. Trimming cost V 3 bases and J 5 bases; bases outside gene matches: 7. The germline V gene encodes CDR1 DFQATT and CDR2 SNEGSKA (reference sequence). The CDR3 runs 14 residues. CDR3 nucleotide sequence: TGCAGTGCTAGCGAGGCTAGCGGTAACAATGAGCAGTTCTTC. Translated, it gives CSASEASGNNEQFF.

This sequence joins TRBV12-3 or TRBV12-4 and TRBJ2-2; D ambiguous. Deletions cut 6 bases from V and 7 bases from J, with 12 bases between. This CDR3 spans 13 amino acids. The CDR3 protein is CASRATPGGELFF. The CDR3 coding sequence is TGTGCCAGCAGAGCGACCCCCGGCGGGGAGCTGTTTTTT.

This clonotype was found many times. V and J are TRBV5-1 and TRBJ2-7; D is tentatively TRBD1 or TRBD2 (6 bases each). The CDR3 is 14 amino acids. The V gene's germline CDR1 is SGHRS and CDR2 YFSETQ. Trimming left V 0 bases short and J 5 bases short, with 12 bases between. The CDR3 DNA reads TGCGCCAGCAGCTTGGTGGCAGGGGAGGACGAGCAGTACTTC. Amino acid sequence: CASSLVAGEDEQYF.

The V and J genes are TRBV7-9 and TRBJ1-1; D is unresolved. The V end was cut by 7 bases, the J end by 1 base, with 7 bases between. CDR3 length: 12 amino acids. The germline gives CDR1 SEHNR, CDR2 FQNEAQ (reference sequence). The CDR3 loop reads CASKKPNTEAFF. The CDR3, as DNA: TGTGCCAGCAAGAAGCCGAACACTGAAGCTTTCTTT.

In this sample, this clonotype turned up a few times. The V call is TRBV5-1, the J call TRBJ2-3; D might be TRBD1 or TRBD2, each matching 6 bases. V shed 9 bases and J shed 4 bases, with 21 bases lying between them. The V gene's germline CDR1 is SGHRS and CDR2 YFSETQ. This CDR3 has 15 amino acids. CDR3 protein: CATHELGGPPDTQYF. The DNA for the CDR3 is TGCGCCACGCACGAGCTGGGGGGCCCCCCAGATACGCAGTATTTT.

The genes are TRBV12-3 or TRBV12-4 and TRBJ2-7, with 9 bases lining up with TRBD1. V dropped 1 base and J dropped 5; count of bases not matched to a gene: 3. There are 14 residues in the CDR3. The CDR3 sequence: CASSLGDRDNEQYF. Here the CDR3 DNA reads TGTGCCAGCAGTTTAGGGGACAGGGACAACGAGCAGTACTTC.

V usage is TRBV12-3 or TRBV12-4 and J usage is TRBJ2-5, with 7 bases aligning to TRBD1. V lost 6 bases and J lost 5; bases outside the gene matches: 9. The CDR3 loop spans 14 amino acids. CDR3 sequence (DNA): TGTGCCAGCAGGCCACAGGGGACCCCGGAGACCCAGTACTTC. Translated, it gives CASRPQGTPETQYF.

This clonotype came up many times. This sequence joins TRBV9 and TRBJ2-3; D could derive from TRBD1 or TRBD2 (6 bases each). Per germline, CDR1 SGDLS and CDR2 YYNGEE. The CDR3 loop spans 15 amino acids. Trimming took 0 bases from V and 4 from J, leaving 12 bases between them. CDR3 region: CASSVVGGRADTQYF. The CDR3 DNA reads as TGTGCCAGCAGCGTAGTAGGGGGGCGAGCAGATACGCAGTATTTT. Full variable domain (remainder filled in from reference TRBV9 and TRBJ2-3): DSGVTQTPKHLITATGQRVTLRCSPRSGDLSVYWYQQSLDQGLQFLIQYYNGEERAKGNILERFSAQQFPDLHSELNLSSLELGDSALYFCASSVVGGRADTQYFGPGTRLTVL.

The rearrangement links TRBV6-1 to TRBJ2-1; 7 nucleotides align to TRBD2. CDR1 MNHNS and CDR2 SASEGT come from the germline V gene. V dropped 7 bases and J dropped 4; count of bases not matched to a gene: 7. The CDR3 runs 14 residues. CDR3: CASKWRGGYNEQFF. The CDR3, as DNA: TGTGCCAGCAAATGGCGGGGAGGGTACAATGAGCAGTTCTTC.

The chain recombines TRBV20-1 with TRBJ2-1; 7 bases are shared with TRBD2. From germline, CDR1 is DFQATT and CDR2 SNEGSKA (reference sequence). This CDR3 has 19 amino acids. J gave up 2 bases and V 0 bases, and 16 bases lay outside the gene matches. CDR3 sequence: CSARDRRPSLAGAYNEQFF. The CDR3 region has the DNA TGCAGTGCTAGAGATCGACGCCCTTCATTAGCGGGTGCCTACAATGAGCAGTTCTTC.

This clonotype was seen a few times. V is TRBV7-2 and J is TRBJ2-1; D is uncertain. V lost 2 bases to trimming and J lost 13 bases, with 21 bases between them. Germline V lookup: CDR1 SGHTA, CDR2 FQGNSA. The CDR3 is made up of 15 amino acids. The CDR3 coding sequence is TGTGCCAGCAGCTTATCTGGCGGTTTCTCCTGGGGACAGTTCTTC. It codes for CASSLSGGFSWGQFF.

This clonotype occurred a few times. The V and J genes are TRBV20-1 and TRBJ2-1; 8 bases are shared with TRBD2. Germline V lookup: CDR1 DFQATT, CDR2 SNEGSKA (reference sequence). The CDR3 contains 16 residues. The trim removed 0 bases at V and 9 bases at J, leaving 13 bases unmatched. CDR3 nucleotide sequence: TGCAGTGCTAGAGATTTAGCCGGGAGGGCCTTCAGTGAGCAGTTCTTC. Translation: CSARDLAGRAFSEQFF.

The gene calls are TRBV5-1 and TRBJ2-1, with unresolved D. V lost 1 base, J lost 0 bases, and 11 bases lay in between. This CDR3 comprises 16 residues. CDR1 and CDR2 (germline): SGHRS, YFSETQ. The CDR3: CASSLRHATSYNEQFF. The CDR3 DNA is TGCGCCAGCAGCTTGAGGCACGCGACCTCCTACAATGAGCAGTTCTTC.

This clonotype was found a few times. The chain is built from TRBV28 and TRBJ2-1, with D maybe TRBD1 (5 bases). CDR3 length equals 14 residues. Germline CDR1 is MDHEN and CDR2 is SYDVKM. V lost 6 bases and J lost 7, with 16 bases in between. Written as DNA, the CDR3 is TGTGCCAGCAGACTTCCAGGGAATCGGAATGAGCAGTTCTTC. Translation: CASRLPGNRNEQFF. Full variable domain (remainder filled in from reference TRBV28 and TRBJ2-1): DVKVTQSSRYLVKRTGEKVFLECVQDMDHENMFWYRQDPGLGLRLIYFSYDVKMKEKGDIPEGYSVSREKKERFSLILESASTNQTSMYLCASRLPGNRNEQFFGPGTRLTVL.